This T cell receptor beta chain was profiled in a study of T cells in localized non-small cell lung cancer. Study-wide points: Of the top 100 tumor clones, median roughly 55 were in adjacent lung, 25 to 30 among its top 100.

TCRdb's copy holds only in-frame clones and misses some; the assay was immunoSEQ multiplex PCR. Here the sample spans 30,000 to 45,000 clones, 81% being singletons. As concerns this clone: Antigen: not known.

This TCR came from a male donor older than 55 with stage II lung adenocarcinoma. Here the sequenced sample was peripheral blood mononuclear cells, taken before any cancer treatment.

The CDR3 reads CASSSGLAGVAAAQYF. Written as DNA, the CDR3 is TGCGCCAGCAGCTCGGGACTAGCGGGAGTAGCGGCAGCGCAGTATTTT. J is TRBJ2-3 and V is TRBV5-1; TRBD2 matches at 14 bases. CDR3 length: 16 residues. The V gene's germline CDR1 is SGHRS and CDR2 YFSETQ. With V trimmed by 3 bases and J by 10 bases, 10 bases remained unmatched. Variable domain in full (rest from reference TRBV5-1 and TRBJ2-3): KAGVTQTPRYLIKTRGQQVTLSCSPISGHRSVSWYQQTPGQGLQFLFEYFSETQRNKGNFPGRFSGRQFSNSRSEMNVSTLELGDSALYLCASSSGLAGVAAAQYFGPGTRLTVL.